This T cell receptor beta chain was obtained from a study of response to subunit inactivated influenza vaccine. Findings and limits, study-wide: Few new T cells, the authors suggested, are recruited by each seasonal influenza vaccination.

MiXCR was run by TCRdb on the RT-PCR reads, yielding one entry per CDR3 protein. The data show hundreds of thousands of distinct CDR3 sequences, with approximately 7.7% seen just once and 10% to 15% held by the top ten. In the case of this clonotype: The antigen is undetermined. One junction end disagrees with the germline gene, perhaps due to a read error.

The CDR3 consists of 14 residues. The clonotype originates from a man aged 50 to 75 who received an inactivated influenza vaccine. J is TRBJ2-5 and V is TRBV23-1; D is perhaps TRBD2 (5 bases). TRBV23-1 counts as an open reading frame of uncertain function. The sample was PBMCs from blood, taken less than 30 months after vaccination. The CDR3 DNA sequence: TGCGCCAGCATTCAATCGCCAGCGGAGGAGACCCAGTACTTC. It codes for CASIQSPAEETQYF.